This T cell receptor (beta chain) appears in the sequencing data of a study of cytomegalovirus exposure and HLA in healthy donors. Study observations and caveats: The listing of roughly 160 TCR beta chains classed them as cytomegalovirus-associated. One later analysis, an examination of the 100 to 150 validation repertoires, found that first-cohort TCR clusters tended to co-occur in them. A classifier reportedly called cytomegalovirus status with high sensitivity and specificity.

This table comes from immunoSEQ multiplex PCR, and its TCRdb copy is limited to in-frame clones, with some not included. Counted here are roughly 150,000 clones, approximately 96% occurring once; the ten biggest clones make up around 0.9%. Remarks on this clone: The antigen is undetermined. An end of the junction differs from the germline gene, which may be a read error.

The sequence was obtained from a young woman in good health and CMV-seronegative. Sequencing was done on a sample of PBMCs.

CDR3 coding DNA: TGTGCCAGCAACCAAAAAGGAGGCGGGGGTGGCTACACCTTC. Amino acids: CASNQKGGGGGYTF. J is TRBJ1-2 and V is TRBV4-2; possible D gene TRBD1, 5 bases. CDR3 length: 14 amino acids. Germline loops: CDR1 LGHNA, CDR2 YNFKEQ.